The 6 T cell receptor beta chains below come from one sample, sequenced in a study of shared clonotypes between healthy human individuals. The table came from immunoSEQ multiplex PCR; TCRdb's copy has only in-frame clones and leaves some out. The sample lists 1.4 million or so clones, about 98.5% occurring once. Sequencing was done on a sample of naive CD4+ T cells sorted from blood. The subset here: CD45RA+ positively selected. The receptors derive from a man younger than 40 in good health.

The chain uses TRBV6-1 and TRBJ1-5; D ambiguous. Germline CDR1 MNHNS, CDR2 SASEGT. V shed 1 base and J shed 4 bases, with 8 bases lying between them. This CDR3 comprises 14 residues. The CDR3 DNA follows: TGTGCCAGCAGTGAAGGAATGGGTAATCAGCCCCAGCATTTT. It codes for CASSEGMGNQPQHF.

J is TRBJ2-1 and V is TRBV27, with D uncertain. The CDR3 totals 13 residues. The V gene's germline CDR1 is MNHEY and CDR2 SMNVEV (reference sequence). V was shortened by 2 bases and J by 5 bases, with 7 bases between the two germline ends. CDR3 sequence (DNA): TGTGCCAGCAGTTTAGGTAGAAACAATGAGCAGTTCTTC. Translating gives CASSLGRNNEQFF.

The rearrangement uses TRBV29-1 and TRBJ1-1; possible D gene TRBD1, 5 bases. Deletions cut 2 bases from V and 0 bases from J, with 19 bases between. Germline V gene sequence: CDR1 SQVTM, CDR2 ANQGSEA. The CDR3 is 17 residues long. CDR3 coding DNA: TGCAGCGTTGAAAAACGTATAGGGGCGATCATGAACACTGAAGCTTTCTTT. It translates to CSVEKRIGAIMNTEAFF.

The chain links TRBV6-5 to TRBJ2-1, with unresolved D. The CDR3 sequence is 12 residues long. Germline V gene data show CDR1 as MNHEY and CDR2 as SVGAGI. V lost 0 bases to trimming and J lost 8 bases, with 5 bases between them. In nucleotides, the CDR3 is TGTGCCAGCAGTTACTCTGGCCATGAGCAGTTCTTC. Its translation is CASSYSGHEQFF.

J is TRBJ2-3 and V is TRBV9; unclear D gene. Germline V gene sequence: CDR1 SGDLS, CDR2 YYNGEE. Trimming took 4 bases from V and 4 from J, leaving 7 bases between them. CDR3 length: 12 residues. For the CDR3, the DNA is TGTGCCAGCAGCCCGAGTTCAGATACGCAGTATTTT. Protein product: CASSPSSDTQYF. The whole variable domain, remainder taken from reference TRBV9 and TRBJ2-3, is DSGVTQTPKHLITATGQRVTLRCSPRSGDLSVYWYQQSLDQGLQFLIQYYNGEERAKGNILERFSAQQFPDLHSELNLSSLELGDSALYFCASSPSSDTQYFGPGTRLTVL.

The chain carries TRBV5-1 and TRBJ2-2; a possible D gene is TRBD2 (5 bases). The length of the CDR3 is 16 residues. Per the germline V gene, CDR1 is SGHRS and CDR2 is YFSETQ. Trimming shortened V by 7 bases and J by 3 bases, and 19 bases separated the two germline ends. CDR3 sequence reads: CASSRIAKSDTGELFF. The CDR3 nucleotides read TGCGCCAGCTCGAGGATAGCGAAATCAGACACCGGGGAGCTGTTTTTT.